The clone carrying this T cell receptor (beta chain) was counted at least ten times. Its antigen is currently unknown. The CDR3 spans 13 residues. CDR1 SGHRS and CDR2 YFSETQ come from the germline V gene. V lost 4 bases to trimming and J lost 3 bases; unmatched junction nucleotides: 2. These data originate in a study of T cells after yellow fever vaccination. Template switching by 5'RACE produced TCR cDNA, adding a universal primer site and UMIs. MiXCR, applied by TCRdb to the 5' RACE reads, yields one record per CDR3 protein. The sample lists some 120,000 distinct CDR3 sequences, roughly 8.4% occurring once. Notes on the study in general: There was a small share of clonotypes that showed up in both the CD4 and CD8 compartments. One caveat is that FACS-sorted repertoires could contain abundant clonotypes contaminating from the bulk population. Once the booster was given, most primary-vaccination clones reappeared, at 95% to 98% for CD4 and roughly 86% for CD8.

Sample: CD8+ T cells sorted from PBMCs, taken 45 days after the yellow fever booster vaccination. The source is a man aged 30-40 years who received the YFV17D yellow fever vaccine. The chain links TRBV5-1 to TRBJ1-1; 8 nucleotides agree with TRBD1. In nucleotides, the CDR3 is TGCGCCAGCAGCGGGACAGGTGACACTGAAGCTTTCTTT. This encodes CASSGTGDTEAFF.